This T cell receptor (beta chain) was sequenced in a study of blood T cell repertoires in COVID-19. Study-level background: The origin of the acute and convalescent COVID-19 samples was the United States, Italy and Spain. T cells, B-cell-depleted T cells, or PBMCs supplied cDNA or gDNA.

How the authors handled the data: Estimation of nucleated cell counts relied on the amplification of reference gene primers. Produced via immunoSEQ multiplex PCR; TCRdb's table is partial and in-frame only. The V and J calls and clone size were taken over from that table, and D and trimming were inferred from the DNA. The sample includes about 280,000 clones, 88% seen only once; the top ten take about 9.8%. The germline V and J ends were trimmed by 0 bases and 10 bases, with 10 bases remaining between them. The CDR3 has 14 amino acids. Germline V CDR1 and CDR2: LNHNV, YYDKDF (reference sequence). This receptor was obtained from a man aged 18 to 29 with active or convalescent COVID-19. The source material was peripheral blood. This chain connects TRBV15 to TRBJ1-6; D is unclear. The chain's CDR3 is CATSRDEEGSPLHF. CDR3 coding DNA: TGTGCCACCAGCAGAGATGAGGAGGGATCACCCCTCCACTTT.